The entry below describes one TCR beta chain. Its specificity is not known. Investigators excluded patients with uncontrolled infection, other autoimmune disease, pregnancy or lactation. Fresh peripheral blood, around 9.3 ml, was the source of the PBMCs. The data were taken from a study of T cells in Graves' hyperthyroidism and ophthalmopathy. In the study overall: The initial diagnosis was the point when peripheral blood was collected, ahead of any treatment.

Study-level points and caveats: The majority of expanded thyroid clonotypes above 0.001 also appeared in blood.

The CDR3 is made up of 16 amino acids. Trimming removed 6 bases from V and 0 bases from J; junction bases left unmatched: 9. CDR1 is KGHSH, CDR2 LQKENI, per germline. Amplification of TCR beta CDR3 regions used RNA as the template. The TCR CDR3 was amplified in a first-round RT-PCR using the HTBI primer set. TCRdb re-called the multiplex PCR reads through MiXCR, storing one row per CDR3 protein. The data show 660,000 or so distinct CDR3 sequences, 20% to 25% seen once. The chain uses TRBV18 and TRBJ1-2; 8 bases line up with TRBD1. The sequencing input was blood. This clonotype originated in a man aged 30 to 45 with Graves' ophthalmopathy. CDR3 protein: CASSATGAAPNYGYTF. CDR3 nucleotide sequence: TGTGCCAGCTCCGCGACAGGGGCCGCACCTAACTATGGCTACACCTTC. Complete variable domain (other parts from reference TRBV18 and TRBJ1-2): NAGVMQNPRHLVRRRGQEARLRCSPMKGHSHVYWYRQLPEEGLKFMVYLQKENIIDESGMPKERFSAEFPKEGPSILRIQQVVRGDSAAYFCASSATGAAPNYGYTFGSGTRLTVV.